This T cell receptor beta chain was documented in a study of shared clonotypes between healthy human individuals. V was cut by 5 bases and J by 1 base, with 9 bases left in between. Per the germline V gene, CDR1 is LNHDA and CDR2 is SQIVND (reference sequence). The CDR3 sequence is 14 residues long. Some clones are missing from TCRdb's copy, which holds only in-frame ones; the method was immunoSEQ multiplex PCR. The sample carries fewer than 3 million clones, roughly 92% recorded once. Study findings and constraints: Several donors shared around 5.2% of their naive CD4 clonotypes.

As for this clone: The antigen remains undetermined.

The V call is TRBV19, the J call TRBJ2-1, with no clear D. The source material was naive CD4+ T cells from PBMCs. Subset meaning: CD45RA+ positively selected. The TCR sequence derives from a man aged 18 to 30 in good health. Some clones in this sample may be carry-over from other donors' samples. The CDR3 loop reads CASSGQLSYNEQFF. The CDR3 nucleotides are TGTGCCAGTAGTGGGCAGCTATCCTACAATGAGCAGTTCTTC.